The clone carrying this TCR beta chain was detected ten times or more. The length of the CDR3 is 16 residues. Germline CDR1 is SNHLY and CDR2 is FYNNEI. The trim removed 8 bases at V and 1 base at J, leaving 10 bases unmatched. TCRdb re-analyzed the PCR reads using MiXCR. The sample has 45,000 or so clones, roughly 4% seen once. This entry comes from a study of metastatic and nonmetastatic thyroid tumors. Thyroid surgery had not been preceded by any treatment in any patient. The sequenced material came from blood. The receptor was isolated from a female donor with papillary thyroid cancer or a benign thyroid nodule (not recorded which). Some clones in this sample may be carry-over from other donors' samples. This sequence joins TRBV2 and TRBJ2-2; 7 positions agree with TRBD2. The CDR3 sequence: CASRQGAGLNTGELFF. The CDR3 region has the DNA TGTGCCAGCCGACAAGGAGCGGGATTGAACACCGGGGAGCTGTTTTTT.